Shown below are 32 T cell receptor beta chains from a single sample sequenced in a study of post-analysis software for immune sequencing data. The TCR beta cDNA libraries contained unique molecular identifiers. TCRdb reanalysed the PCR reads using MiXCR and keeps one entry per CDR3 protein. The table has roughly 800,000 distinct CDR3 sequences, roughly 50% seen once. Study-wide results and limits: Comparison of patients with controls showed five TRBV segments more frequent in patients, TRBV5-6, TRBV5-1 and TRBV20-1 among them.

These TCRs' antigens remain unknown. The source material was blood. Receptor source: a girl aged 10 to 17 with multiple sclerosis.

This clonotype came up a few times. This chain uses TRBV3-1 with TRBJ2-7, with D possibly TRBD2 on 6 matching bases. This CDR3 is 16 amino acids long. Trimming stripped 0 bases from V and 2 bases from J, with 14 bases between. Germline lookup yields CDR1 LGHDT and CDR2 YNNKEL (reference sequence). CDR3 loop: CASSQDIAEAPYEQYF. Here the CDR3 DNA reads TGTGCCAGCAGCCAAGATATAGCGGAGGCGCCCTACGAGCAGTACTTC.

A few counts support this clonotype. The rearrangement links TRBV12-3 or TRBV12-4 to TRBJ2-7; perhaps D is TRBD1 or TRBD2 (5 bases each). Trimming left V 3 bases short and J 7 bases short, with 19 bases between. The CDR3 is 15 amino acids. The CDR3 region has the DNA TGTGCCAGCAGTTTTGGCCGGGACCGAGTACGTGAGCAGTACTTC. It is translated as CASSFGRDRVREQYF.

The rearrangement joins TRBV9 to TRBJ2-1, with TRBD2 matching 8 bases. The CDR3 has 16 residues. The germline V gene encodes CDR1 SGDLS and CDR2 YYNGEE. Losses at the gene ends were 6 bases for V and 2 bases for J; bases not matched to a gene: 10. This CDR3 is CASTQRTGGPYNEQFF. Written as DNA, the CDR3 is TGTGCCAGCACCCAGAGAACGGGGGGGCCCTACAATGAGCAGTTCTTC.

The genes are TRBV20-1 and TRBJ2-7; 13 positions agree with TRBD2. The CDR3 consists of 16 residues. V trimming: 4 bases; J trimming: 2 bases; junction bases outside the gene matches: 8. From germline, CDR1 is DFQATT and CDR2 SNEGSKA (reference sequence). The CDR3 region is CSATRLAGGRAYEQYF. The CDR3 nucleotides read TGCAGTGCTACAAGACTAGCGGGAGGTAGGGCCTACGAGCAGTACTTC.

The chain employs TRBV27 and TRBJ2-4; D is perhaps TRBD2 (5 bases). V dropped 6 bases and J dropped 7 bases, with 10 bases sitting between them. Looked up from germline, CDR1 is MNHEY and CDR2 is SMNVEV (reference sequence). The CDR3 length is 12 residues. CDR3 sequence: CASSPKRNIQYF. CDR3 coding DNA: TGTGCCAGCAGCCCTAAGCGGAACATTCAGTACTTC.

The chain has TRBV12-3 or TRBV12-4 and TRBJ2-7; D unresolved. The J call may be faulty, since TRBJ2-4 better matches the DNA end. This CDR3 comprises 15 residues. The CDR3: CASSFRATRENIQYF. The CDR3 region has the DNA TGTGCCAGCAGTTTTAGGGCTACAAGGGAAAACATTCAGTACTTC.

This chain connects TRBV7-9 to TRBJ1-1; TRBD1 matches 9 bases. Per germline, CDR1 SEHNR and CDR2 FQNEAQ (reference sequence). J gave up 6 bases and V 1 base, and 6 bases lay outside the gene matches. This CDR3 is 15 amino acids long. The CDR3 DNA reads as TGTGCCAGCAGCTTAGACGGGACAGGGACATCTGAAGCTTTCTTT. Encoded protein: CASSLDGTGTSEAFF. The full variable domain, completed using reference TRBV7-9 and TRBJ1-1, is DTGVSQNPRHKITKRGQNVTFRCDPISEHNRLYWYRQTLGQGPEFLTYFQNEAQLEKSRLLSDRFSAERPKGSFSTLEIQRTEQGDSAMYLCASSLDGTGTSEAFFGQGTRLTVV.

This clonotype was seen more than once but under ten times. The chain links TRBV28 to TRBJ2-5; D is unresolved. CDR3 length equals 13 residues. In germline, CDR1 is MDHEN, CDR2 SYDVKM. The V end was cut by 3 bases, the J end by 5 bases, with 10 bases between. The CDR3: CASSFRVGETQYF. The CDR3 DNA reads TGTGCCAGCAGTTTTCGAGTCGGGGAGACCCAGTACTTC.

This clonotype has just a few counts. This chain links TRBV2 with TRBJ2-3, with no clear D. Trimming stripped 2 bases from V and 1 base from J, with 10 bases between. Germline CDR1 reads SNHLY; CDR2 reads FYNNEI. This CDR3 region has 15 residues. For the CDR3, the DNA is TGTGCCAGCAGTGAAAACCTCCAGGGCACAGATACGCAGTATTTT. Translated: CASSENLQGTDTQYF.

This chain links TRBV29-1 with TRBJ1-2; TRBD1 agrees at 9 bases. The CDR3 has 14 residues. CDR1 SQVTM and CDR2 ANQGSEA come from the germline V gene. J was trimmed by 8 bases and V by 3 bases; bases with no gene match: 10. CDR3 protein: CSVEGGQGLRGYTF. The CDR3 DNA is TGCAGCGTTGAGGGGGGACAGGGTCTCAGGGGCTACACCTTC.

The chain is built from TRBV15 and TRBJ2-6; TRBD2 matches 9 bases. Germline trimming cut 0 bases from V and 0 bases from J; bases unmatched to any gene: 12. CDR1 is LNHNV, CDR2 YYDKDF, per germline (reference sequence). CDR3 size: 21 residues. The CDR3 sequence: CATSRDYALAGVPSGANVLTF. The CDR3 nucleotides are TGTGCCACCAGCAGAGATTACGCACTAGCGGGCGTGCCCTCTGGGGCCAACGTCCTGACTTTC.

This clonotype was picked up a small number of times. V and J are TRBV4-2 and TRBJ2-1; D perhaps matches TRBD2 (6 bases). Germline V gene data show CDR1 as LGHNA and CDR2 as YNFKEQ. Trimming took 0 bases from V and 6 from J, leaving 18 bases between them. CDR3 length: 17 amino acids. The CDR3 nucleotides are TGTGCCAGCAGCCAAGATCTATCCGGGAGCACTCCCAATGAGCAGTTCTTC. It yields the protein CASSQDLSGSTPNEQFF.

CDR3 bases: TGCAGCGTTGAAGAAAGGCGGGGAGGGGGAATCTCCTACGAGCAGTACTTC. Amino acid sequence: CSVEERRGGGISYEQYF. J is TRBJ2-7 and V is TRBV29-1; D possibly corresponds to TRBD2 (7 bases). This CDR3 comprises 17 residues. Trimming cost V 0 bases and J 0 bases, with 18 bases left between them. Germline lookup yields CDR1 SQVTM and CDR2 ANQGSEA.

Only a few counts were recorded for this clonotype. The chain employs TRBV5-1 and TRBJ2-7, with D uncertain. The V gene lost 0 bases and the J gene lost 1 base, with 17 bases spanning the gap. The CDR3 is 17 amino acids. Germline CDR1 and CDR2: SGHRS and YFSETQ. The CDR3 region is CASSLGPIGSSSYEQYF. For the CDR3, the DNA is TGCGCCAGCAGCTTGGGGCCCATTGGGTCCTCGTCCTACGAGCAGTACTTC. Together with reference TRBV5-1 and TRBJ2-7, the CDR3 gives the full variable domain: KAGVTQTPRYLIKTRGQQVTLSCSPISGHRSVSWYQQTPGQGLQFLFEYFSETQRNKGNFPGRFSGRQFSNSRSEMNVSTLELGDSALYLCASSLGPIGSSSYEQYFGPGTRLTVT.

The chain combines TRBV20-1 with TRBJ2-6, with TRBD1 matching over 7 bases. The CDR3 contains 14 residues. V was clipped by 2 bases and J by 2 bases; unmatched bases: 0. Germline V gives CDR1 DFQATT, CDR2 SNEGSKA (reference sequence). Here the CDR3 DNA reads TGCAGTGCTAGACAGGGGGCTGGGGCCAACGTCCTGACTTTC. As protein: CSARQGAGANVLTF.

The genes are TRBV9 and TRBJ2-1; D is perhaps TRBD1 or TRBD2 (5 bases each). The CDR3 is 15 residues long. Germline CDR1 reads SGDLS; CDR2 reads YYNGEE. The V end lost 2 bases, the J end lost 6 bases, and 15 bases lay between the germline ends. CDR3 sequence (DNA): TGTGCCAGCAGCGTTCAACCTGGGACGCCCAATGAGCAGTTCTTC. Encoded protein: CASSVQPGTPNEQFF.

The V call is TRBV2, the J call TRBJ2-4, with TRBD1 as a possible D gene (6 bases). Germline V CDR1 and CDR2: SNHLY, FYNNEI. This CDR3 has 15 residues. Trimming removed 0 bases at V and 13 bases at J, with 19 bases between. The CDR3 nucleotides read TGTGCCAGCAGTGAAGCACCACAGGGAGAGAATGAGCAGTACTTC. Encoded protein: CASSEAPQGENEQYF.

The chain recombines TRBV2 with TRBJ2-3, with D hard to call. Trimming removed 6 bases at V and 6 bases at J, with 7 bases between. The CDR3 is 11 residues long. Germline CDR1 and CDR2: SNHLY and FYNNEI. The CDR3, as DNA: TGTGCCAGCAGGATAGTGGATACGCAGTATTTT. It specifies CASRIVDTQYF.

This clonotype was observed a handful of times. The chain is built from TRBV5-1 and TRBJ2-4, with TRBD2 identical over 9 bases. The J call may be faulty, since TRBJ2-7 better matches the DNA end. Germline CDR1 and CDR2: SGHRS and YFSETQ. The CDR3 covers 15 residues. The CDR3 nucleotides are TGCGCCAGCAGCTTGGATAGCGGGAGAGCCTACGAGCAGTACTTC. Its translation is CASSLDSGRAYEQYF.

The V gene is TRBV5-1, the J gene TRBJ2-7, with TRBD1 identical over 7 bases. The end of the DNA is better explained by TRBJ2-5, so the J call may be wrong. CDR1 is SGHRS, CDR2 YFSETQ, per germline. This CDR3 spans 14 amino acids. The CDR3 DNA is TGCGCCAGCAAAGGGGGCGCGGGTCAAGAGACCCAGTACTTC. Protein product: CASKGGAGQETQYF.

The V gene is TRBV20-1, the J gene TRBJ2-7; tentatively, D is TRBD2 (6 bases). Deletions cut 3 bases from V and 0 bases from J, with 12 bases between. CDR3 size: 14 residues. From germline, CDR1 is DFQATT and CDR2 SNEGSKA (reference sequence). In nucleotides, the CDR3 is TGCAGTGCTAGCCCGGGACTGGTCTCCTACGAGCAGTACTTC. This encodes CSASPGLVSYEQYF.

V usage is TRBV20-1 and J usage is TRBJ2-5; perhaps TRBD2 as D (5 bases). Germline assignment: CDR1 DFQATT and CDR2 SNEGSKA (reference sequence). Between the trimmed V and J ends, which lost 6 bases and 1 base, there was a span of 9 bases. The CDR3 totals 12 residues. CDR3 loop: CSAARGQETQYF. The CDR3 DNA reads TGCAGTGCCGCCCGGGGCCAAGAGACCCAGTACTTC.

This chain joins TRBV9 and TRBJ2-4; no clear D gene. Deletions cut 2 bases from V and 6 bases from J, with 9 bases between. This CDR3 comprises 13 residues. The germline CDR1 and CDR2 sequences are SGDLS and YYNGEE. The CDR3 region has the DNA TGTGCCAGCAGCGTTTCGGACCGAAACATTCAGTACTTC. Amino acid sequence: CASSVSDRNIQYF.

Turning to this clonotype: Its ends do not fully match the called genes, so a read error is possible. CDR3 region: CSVGAGGGPLSADTQCF. The CDR3 coding sequence is TGCAGCGTTGGGGCGGGCGGGGGGCCATTGTCCGCAGATACGCAGTGTTTT. This rearrangement joins TRBV29-1 to TRBJ2-3; 8 nucleotides line up with TRBD2. The germline gives CDR1 SQVTM, CDR2 ANQGSEA. This CDR3 comprises 17 residues.

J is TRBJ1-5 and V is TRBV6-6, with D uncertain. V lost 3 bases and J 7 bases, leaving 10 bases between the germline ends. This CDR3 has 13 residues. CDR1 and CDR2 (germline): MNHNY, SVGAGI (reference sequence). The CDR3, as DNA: TGTGCCAGCAGTTATCCCCTGGGGCAGCCCCAGCATTTT. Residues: CASSYPLGQPQHF.

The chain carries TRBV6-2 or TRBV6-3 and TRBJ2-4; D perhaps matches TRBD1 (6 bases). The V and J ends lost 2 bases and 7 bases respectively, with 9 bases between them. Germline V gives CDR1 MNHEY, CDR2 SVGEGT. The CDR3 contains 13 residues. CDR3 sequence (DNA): TGTGCCAGCAGTTACAGTCAGGGGAACATTCAGTACTTC. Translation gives CASSYSQGNIQYF.

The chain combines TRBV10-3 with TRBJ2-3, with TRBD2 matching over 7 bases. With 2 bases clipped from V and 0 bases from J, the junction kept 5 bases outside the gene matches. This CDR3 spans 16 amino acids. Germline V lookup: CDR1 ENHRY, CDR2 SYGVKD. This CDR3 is CAISEKEGGSTDTQYF. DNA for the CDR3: TGTGCCATCAGTGAGAAGGAGGGAGGGAGCACAGATACGCAGTATTTT.

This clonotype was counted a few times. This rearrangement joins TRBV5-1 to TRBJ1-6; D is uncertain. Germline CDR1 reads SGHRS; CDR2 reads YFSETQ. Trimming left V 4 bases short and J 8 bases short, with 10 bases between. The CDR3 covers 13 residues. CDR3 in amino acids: CASSLGGDSPLHF. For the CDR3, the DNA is TGCGCCAGCAGCCTGGGTGGGGATTCACCCCTCCACTTT.

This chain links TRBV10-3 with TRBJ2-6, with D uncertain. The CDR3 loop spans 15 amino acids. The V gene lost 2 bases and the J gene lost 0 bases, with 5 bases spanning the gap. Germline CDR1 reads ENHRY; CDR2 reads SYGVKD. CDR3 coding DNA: TGTGCCATCAGTGAGGGTGCCTCTGGGGCCAACGTCCTGACTTTC. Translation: CAISEGASGANVLTF.

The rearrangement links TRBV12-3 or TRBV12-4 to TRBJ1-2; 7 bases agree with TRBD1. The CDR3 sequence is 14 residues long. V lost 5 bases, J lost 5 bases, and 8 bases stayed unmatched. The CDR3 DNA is TGTGCCAGCAGTAAAACAGGGGAATTATATGGCTACACCTTC. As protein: CASSKTGELYGYTF.

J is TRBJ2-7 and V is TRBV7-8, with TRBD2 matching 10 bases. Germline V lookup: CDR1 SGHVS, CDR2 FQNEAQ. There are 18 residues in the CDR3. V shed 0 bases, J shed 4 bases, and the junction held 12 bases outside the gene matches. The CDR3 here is CASSLAILQREGTYEQYF. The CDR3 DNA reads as TGTGCCAGCAGCTTAGCGATCTTGCAGCGGGAGGGGACGTACGAGCAGTACTTC.

CDR3 DNA: TGTGCCAGCAGTTTAGGGCAGACCGGGTACACCTTC. Its protein product is CASSLGQTGYTF. J is TRBJ1-2 and V is TRBV12-3 or TRBV12-4; D gene ambiguous. Trimming pared 1 base from V and 11 bases from J, leaving 11 bases between. This CDR3 spans 12 amino acids.